The sequence of this T cell receptor beta chain was determined in a study of CD8 T cells in Susac syndrome. The CD8+ and CD4+ T cells were negatively isolated, with the TEMRA cells enriched by FACS. V dropped 4 bases and J dropped 3; count of bases not matched to a gene: 9. Germline V lookup: CDR1 DFQATT, CDR2 SNEGSKA (reference sequence). This CDR3 region has 15 residues. Random hexamers were used to reverse transcribe an amount of about 0.45 to 1 ug RNA. TCR beta CDR3 was amplified by immunoSEQ multiplex PCR. This amplification extended across 54 Vbeta and 13 Jbeta segments. TCRdb redid the calling of the immunoSEQ multiplex PCR reads with MiXCR, one entry per CDR3 protein. The table has 180,000 or so distinct CDR3 sequences, approximately 96% seen once; the top ten hold approximately 0.09%.

The sequence was obtained from a human donor with multiple sclerosis. Input material: CD4+ T cells from PBMCs. The chain links TRBV20-1 to TRBJ1-5, with TRBD1 matching over 7 bases. CDR3 coding DNA: TGCAGTGCTACGGGTCTAGGGGGCCACAATCAGCCCCAGCATTTT. Residues: CSATGLGGHNQPQHF.